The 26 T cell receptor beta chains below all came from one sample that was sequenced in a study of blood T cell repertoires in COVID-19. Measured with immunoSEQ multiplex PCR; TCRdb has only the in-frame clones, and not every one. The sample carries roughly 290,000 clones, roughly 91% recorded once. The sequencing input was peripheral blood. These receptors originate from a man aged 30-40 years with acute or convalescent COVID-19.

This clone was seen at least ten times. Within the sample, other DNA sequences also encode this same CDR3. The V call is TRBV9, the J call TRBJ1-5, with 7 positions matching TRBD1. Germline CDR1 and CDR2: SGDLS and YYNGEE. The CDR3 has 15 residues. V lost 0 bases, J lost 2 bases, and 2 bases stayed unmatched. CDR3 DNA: TGTGCCAGCAGCGTAGGTCAGGGGGGCAATCAGCCCCAGCATTTT. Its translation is CASSVGQGGNQPQHF.

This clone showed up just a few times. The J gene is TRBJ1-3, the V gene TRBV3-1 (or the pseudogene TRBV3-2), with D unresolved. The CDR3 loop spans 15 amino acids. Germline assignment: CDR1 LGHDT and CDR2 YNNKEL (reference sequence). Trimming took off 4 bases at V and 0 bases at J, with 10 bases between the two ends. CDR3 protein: CASSLGSGSGNTIYF. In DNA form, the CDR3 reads TGTGCCAGCAGCCTAGGTTCGGGCTCTGGAAACACCATATATTTT.

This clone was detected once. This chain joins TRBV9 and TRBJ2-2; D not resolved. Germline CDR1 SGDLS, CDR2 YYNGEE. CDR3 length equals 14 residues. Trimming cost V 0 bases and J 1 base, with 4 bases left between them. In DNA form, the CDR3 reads TGTGCCAGCAGCGTAGGAGGGAACACCGGGGAGCTGTTTTTT. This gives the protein CASSVGGNTGELFF.

The CDR3 here is CASSWISGTVTTEAFF. The CDR3 DNA is TGTGCCAGCAGTTGGATTTCCGGGACAGTGACCACTGAAGCTTTCTTT. The chain employs TRBV6-2 or TRBV6-3 and TRBJ1-1; 7 bases are shared with TRBD1. The CDR3 is 16 residues long. Germline CDR1 and CDR2: MNHEY and SVGEGT. V shed 4 bases, J shed 4 bases, and the junction held 12 bases outside the gene matches.

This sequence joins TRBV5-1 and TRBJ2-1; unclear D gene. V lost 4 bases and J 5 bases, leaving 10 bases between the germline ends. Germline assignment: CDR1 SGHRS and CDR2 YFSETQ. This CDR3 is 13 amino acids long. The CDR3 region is CASSPTVDNEQFF. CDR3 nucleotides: TGCGCCAGCAGCCCGACTGTCGACAATGAGCAGTTCTTC.

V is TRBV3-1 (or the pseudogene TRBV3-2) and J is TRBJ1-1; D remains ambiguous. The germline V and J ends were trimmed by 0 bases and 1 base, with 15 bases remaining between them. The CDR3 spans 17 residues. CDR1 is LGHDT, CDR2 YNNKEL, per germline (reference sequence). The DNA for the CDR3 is TGTGCCAGCAGCCAAGATGGGTTGAGCAGGTCGAACACTGAAGCTTTCTTT. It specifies CASSQDGLSRSNTEAFF.

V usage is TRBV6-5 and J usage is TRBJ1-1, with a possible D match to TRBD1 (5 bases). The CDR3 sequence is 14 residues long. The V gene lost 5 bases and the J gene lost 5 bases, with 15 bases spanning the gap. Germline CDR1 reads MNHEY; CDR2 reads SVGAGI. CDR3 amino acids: CASSPTSGGTEAFF. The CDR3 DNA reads TGTGCCAGCAGTCCGACATCGGGGGGGACTGAAGCTTTCTTT.

The CDR3 protein is CASSELPYNEQFF. The CDR3 nucleotides are TGTGCCAGCAGTGAACTCCCCTACAATGAGCAGTTCTTC. The V and J genes are TRBV6-4 and TRBJ2-1; D gene uncertain. Trimming left V 3 bases short and J 2 bases short, with 5 bases between. CDR1 is MRHNA, CDR2 SNTAGT, per germline. This CDR3 is 13 amino acids long.

The CDR3 spells CASSSQGTDTQYF. CDR3 DNA sequence: TGTGCCAGCAGTTCACAGGGGACAGATACGCAGTATTTT. This chain uses TRBV6-5 with TRBJ2-3, with 7 bases aligning to TRBD1. The CDR3 consists of 13 residues. With 4 bases clipped from V and 3 bases from J, the junction kept 1 base outside the gene matches. The germline V gene encodes CDR1 MNHEY and CDR2 SVGAGI.

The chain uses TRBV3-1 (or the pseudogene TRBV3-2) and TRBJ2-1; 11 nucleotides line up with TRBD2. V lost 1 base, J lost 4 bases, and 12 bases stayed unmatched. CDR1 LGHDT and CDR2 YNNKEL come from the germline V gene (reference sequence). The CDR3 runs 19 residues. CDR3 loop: CASSQGSTVAGGPYNEQFF. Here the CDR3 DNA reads TGTGCCAGCAGCCAAGGGTCTACAGTAGCGGGAGGGCCGTACAATGAGCAGTTCTTC.

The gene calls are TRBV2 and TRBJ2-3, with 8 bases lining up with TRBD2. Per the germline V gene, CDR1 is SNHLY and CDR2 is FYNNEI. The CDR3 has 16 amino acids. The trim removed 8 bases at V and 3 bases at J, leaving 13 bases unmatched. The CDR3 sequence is CASDRGGRGETDTQYF. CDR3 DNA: TGTGCCAGCGACCGGGGGGGGAGAGGAGAAACAGATACGCAGTATTTT.

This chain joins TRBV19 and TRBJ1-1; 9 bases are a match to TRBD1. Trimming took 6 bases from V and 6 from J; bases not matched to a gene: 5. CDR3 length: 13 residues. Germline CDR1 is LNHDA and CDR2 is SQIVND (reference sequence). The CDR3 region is CASRTGGLAEAFF. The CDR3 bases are TGTGCCAGTAGAACAGGGGGCCTCGCTGAAGCTTTCTTT.

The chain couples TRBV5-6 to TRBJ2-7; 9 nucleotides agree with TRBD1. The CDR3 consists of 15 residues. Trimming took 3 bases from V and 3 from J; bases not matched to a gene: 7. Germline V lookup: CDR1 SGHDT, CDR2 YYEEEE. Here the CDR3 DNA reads TGTGCCAGCAGCTATTCAGGACAGGGGTTCTACGAGCAGTACTTC. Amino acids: CASSYSGQGFYEQYF.

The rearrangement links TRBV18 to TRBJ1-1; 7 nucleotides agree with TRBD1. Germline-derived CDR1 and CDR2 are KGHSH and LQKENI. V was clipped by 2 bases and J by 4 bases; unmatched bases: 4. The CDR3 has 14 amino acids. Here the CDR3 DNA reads TGTGCCAGCTCACCAAGAGAGGGGGCCACTGAAGCTTTCTTT. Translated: CASSPREGATEAFF.

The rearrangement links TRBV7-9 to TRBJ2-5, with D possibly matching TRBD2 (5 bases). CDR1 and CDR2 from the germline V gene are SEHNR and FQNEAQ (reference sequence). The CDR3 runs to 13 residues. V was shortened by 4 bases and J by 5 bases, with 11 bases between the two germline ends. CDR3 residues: CASSSGVRETQYF. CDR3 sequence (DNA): TGTGCCAGCAGCTCCGGGGTCCGGGAGACCCAGTACTTC.

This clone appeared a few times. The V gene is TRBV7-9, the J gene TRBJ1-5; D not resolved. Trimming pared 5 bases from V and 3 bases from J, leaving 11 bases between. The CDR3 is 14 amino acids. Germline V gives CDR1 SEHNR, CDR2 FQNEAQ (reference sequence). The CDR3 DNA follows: TGTGCCAGCAGCCTCGCAACAGACAATCAGCCCCAGCATTTT. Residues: CASSLATDNQPQHF.

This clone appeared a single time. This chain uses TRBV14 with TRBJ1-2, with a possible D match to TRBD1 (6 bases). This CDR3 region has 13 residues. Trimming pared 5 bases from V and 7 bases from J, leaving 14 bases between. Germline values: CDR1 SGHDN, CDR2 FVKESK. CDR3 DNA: TGTGCCAGCAGCTATAGGGGGAGAGGTGGCTACACCTTC. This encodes CASSYRGRGGYTF.

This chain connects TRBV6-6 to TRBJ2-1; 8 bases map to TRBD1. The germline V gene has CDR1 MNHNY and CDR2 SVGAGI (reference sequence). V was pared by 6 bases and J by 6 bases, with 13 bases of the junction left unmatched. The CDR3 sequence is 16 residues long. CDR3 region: CASRSTRDRITNEQFF. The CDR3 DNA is TGTGCCAGCAGATCAACGCGGGACAGGATCACCAATGAGCAGTTCTTC.

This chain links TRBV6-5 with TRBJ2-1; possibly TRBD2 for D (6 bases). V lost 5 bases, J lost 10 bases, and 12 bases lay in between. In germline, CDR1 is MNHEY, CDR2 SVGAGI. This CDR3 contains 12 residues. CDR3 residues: CASSQRAGEQFF. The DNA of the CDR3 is TGTGCCAGCAGTCAGCGGGCGGGGGAGCAGTTCTTC.

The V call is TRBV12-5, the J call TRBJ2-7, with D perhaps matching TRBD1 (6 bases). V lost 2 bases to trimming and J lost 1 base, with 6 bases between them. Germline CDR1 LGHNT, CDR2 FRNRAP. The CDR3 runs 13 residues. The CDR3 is CASGLTGSYEQYF. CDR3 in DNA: TGTGCTAGTGGTTTGACAGGGTCCTACGAGCAGTACTTC.

The CDR3 region is CASSQPGQLISYGYTF. The DNA of the CDR3 is TGCGCCAGCAGCCAACCGGGACAGCTAATCAGCTATGGCTACACCTTC. V gene TRBV4-1 combines with J gene TRBJ1-2; 7 bases are shared with TRBD1. CDR1 is MGHRA and CDR2 is YSYEKL in the germline V gene. Trimming removed 2 bases from V and 4 bases from J; junction bases left unmatched: 10. The length of the CDR3 is 16 residues.

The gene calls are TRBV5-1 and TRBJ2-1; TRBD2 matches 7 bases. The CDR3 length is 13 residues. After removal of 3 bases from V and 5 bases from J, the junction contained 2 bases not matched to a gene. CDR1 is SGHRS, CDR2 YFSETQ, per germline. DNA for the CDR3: TGCGCCAGCAGCTCAACTAGCGACAATGAGCAGTTCTTC. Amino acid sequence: CASSSTSDNEQFF.

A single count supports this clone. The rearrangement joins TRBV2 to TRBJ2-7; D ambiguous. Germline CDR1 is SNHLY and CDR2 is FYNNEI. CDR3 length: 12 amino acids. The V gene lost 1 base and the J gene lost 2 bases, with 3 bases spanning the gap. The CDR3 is CASSEGPYEQYF. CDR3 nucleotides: TGTGCCAGCAGTGAAGGGCCCTACGAGCAGTACTTC.

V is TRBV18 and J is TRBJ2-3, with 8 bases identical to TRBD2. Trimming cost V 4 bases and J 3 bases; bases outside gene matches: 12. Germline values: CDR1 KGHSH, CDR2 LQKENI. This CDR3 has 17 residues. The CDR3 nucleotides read TGTGCCAGCTCACTGGACCTCGGGACTAGAGAAACAGATACGCAGTATTTT. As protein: CASSLDLGTRETDTQYF.

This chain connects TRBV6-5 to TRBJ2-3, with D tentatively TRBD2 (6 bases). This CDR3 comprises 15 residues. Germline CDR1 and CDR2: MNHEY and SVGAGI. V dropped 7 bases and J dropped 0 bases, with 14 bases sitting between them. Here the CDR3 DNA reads TGTGCCAGCACCCTCAATAGCGGTAGCACAGATACGCAGTATTTT. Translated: CASTLNSGSTDTQYF.

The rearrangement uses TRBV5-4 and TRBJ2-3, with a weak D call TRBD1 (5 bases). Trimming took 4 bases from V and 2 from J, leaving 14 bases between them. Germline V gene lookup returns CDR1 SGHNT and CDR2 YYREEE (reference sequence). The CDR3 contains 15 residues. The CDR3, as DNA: TGTGCCAGCAGCCCCCGGGTACAGGACACAGATACGCAGTATTTT. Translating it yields CASSPRVQDTDTQYF.